The clone carrying this T cell receptor (beta chain) appeared many times. This sample stems from a study of T-cell reconstitution after alpha-beta-depleted transplantation in children. This CDR3 is 15 amino acids long. Unmatched junction bases numbered 10, after V lost 4 bases and J lost 7 bases. Germline V gene lookup returns CDR1 SQVTM and CDR2 ANQGSEA. It was with unique molecular identifiers that the TCRbeta library was prepared. Each CDR3 protein gets one entry after TCRdb re-called the PCR reads with MiXCR. The sample holds roughly 590,000 distinct CDR3 sequences; approximately 17% are singletons and the top ten take about 1.1%.

The source of this sequence is a human donor who donated a stem cell graft to a child with acute myeloid leukemia. Sequenced here: PBMCs from the stem cell graft donor, sampled from the stem cell graft. The chain employs TRBV29-1 and TRBJ2-1; 10 bases line up with TRBD1. This CDR3 reads CSVGGGTGAWNEQFF. CDR3 sequence (DNA): TGCAGCGTTGGGGGAGGGACAGGGGCCTGGAATGAGCAGTTCTTC.